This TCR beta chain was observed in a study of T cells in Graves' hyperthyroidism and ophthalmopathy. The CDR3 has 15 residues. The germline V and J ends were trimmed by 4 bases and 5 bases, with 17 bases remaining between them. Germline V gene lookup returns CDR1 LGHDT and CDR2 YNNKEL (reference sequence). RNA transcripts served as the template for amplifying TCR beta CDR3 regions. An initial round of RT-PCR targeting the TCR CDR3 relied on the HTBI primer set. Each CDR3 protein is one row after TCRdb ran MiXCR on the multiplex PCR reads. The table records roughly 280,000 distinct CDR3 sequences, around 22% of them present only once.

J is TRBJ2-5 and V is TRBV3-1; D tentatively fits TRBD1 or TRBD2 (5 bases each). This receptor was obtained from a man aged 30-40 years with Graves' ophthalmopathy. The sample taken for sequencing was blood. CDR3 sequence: CASSPGGEVSETQYF. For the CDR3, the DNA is TGTGCCAGCAGCCCTGGGGGTGAGGTTTCGGAGACCCAGTACTTC.